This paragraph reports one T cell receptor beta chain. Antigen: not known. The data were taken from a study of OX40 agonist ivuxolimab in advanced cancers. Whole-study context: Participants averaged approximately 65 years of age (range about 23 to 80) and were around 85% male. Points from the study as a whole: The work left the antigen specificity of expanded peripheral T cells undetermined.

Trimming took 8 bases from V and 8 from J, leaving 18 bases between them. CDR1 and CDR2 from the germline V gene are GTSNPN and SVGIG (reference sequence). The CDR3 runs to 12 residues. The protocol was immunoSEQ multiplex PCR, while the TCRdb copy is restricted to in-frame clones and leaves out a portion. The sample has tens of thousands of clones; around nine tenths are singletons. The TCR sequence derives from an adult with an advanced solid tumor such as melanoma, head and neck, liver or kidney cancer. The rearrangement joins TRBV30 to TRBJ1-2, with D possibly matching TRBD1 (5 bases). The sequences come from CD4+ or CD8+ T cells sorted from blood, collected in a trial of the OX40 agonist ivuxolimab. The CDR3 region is CARTRGGGGYTF. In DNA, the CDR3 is TGTGCCAGAACAAGGGGCGGAGGGGGCTACACCTTC.